Following are 10 T cell receptor beta chains from one sample sequenced in a study of CD8 T cells in ankylosing spondylitis. TCRdb reanalysed the 5' RACE reads using MiXCR and keeps one entry per CDR3 protein. In the table there are 27,000 or so distinct CDR3 sequences, 7.9% of which are singletons. The specimen sequenced was blood. The receptors were gathered from a male donor with ankylosing spondylitis or in good health (not recorded which).

This clonotype showed up just a few times. V is TRBV20-1 and J is TRBJ2-3; D call uncertain. In germline, CDR1 is DFQATT, CDR2 SNEGSKA (reference sequence). This CDR3 is built from 13 residues. Trimming stripped 6 bases from V and 2 bases from J, with 12 bases between. CDR3 sequence (DNA): TGCAGTGCGGGCGCGATTCCCACAGATACGCAGTATTTT. Encoded protein: CSAGAIPTDTQYF.

The rearrangement joins TRBV7-2 to TRBJ2-2, with D uncertain. The CDR3 sequence is 14 residues long. Trimming shortened V by 1 base and J by 3 bases, and 6 bases separated the two germline ends. Germline loops: CDR1 SGHTA, CDR2 FQGNSA. The chain's CDR3 is CASSLVRHTGELFF. The CDR3 nucleotides read TGTGCCAGCAGCTTAGTCCGTCACACCGGGGAGCTGTTTTTT.

This clonotype occurred many times. The chain links TRBV12-3 or TRBV12-4 to TRBJ2-7; D remains unclear. CDR3 size: 12 residues. The V gene lost 8 bases and the J gene lost 7 bases, with 15 bases spanning the gap. The CDR3 spells CASGPGSGEQYF. CDR3 bases: TGTGCCAGCGGCCCCGGGTCCGGGGAGCAGTACTTC.

This sequence joins TRBV20-1 and TRBJ2-1, with 9 positions matching TRBD2. This CDR3 has 19 amino acids. J was trimmed by 0 bases and V by 2 bases; bases with no gene match: 14. The germline gives CDR1 DFQATT, CDR2 SNEGSKA (reference sequence). The CDR3 reads CSARSLGTSSRGSYNEQFF. In DNA, the CDR3 is TGCAGTGCTAGATCCCTCGGGACTAGCTCCAGGGGCTCCTACAATGAGCAGTTCTTC.

This clonotype turned up a few times. The V and J genes are TRBV11-2 and TRBJ2-3; D might be TRBD1 or TRBD2, each matching 5 bases. The CDR3 length is 14 residues. The germline V and J ends were trimmed by 8 bases and 8 bases, with 20 bases remaining between them. Germline-derived CDR1 and CDR2 are SGHAT and FQNNGV. CDR3 nucleotide sequence: TGTGCCAGCGGCCTAGGGCGAGGGGTCTTTACGCAGTATTTT. Residues: CASGLGRGVFTQYF.

The sample holds a few counts of this clonotype. This chain uses TRBV28 with TRBJ2-4; 7 positions agree with TRBD1. CDR3 length equals 17 residues. Germline-derived CDR1 and CDR2 are MDHEN and SYDVKM. V shed 6 bases and J 9 bases; nucleotides not matched to a gene: 20. The CDR3 spells CASSHYPTGTAVTIQYF. Here the CDR3 DNA reads TGTGCCAGCAGCCACTACCCAACCGGGACAGCGGTTACCATTCAGTACTTC.

This clonotype was detected a few times. The chain is built from TRBV7-2 and TRBJ2-7; 10 nucleotides align to TRBD1. The V and J ends lost 5 bases and 3 bases, in that order; junction bases with no gene match: 4. The V gene's germline CDR1 is SGHTA and CDR2 FQGNSA. This CDR3 has 14 amino acids. CDR3 DNA sequence: TGTGCCAGCAGCGGGACAGGGGTAAACTACGAGCAGTACTTC. It translates to CASSGTGVNYEQYF.

This clonotype was observed at least ten times. The chain combines TRBV9 with TRBJ2-2, with D uncertain. V lost 0 bases to trimming and J lost 7 bases, with 7 bases between them. This CDR3 spans 13 amino acids. Germline values: CDR1 SGDLS, CDR2 YYNGEE. The CDR3 spells CASSVGMNGELFF. CDR3 bases: TGTGCCAGCAGCGTAGGTATGAACGGGGAGCTGTTTTTT.

This clonotype was detected only a few times. CDR3 DNA sequence: TGTGCCAGCAGTTACATGGGACAAAGCACAGATACGCAGTATTTT. It codes for CASSYMGQSTDTQYF. The V call is TRBV6-2 or TRBV6-3, the J call TRBJ2-3, with D possibly being TRBD1 (6 bases). The CDR3 loop spans 15 amino acids. V shed 2 bases and J shed 0 bases, with 9 bases lying between them. Germline CDR1 reads MNHEY; CDR2 reads SVGEGT.

This clonotype was detected ten times or more. V usage is TRBV6-5 and J usage is TRBJ1-5; D call uncertain. CDR3 size: 13 residues. Trimming took off 2 bases at V and 7 bases at J, with 9 bases between the two ends. The germline V gene has CDR1 MNHEY and CDR2 SVGAGI. As DNA, the CDR3 is TGTGCCAGCAGTTACAAGCGTTTGCAGCCCCAGCATTTT. It is translated as CASSYKRLQPQHF.